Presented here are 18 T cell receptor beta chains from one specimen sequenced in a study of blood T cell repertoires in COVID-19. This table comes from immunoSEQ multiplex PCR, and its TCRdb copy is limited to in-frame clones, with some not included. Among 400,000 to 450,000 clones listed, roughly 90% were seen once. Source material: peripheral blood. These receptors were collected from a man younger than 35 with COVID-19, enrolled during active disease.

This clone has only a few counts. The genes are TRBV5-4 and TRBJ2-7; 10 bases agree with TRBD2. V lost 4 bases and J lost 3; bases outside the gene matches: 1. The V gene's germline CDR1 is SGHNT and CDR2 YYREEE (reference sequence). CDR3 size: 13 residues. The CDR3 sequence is CASSRTSGYEQYF. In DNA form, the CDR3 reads TGTGCCAGCAGCCGGACTAGCGGCTACGAGCAGTACTTC.

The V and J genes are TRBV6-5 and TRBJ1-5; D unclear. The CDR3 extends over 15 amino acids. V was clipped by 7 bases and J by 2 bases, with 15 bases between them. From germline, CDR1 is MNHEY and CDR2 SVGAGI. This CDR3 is CASIRSGEGNQPQHF. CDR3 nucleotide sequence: TGTGCCAGCATCAGGTCCGGGGAAGGCAATCAGCCCCAGCATTTT.

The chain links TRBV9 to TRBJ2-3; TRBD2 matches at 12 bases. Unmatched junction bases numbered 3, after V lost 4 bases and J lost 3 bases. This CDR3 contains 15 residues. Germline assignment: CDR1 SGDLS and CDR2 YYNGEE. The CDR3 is CASSLTSGGTDTQYF. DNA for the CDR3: TGTGCCAGCAGCCTCACTAGCGGGGGGACAGATACGCAGTATTTT. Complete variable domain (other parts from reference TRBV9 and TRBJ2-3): DSGVTQTPKHLITATGQRVTLRCSPRSGDLSVYWYQQSLDQGLQFLIQYYNGEERAKGNILERFSAQQFPDLHSELNLSSLELGDSALYFCASSLTSGGTDTQYFGPGTRLTVL.

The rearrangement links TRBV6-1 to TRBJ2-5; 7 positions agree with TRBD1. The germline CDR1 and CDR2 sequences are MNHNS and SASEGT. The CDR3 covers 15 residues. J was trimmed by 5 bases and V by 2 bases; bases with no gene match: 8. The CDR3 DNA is TGTGCCAGCAGTGAAAGGCAGGGCAGGGGGGAGACCCAGTACTTC. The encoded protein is CASSERQGRGETQYF.

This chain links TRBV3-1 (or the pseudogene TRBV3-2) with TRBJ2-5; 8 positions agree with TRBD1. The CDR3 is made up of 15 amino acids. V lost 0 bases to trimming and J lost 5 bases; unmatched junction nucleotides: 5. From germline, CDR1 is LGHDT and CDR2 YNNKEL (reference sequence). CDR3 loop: CASSQDRGLGETQYF. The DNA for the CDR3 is TGTGCCAGCAGCCAAGACAGGGGGCTTGGGGAGACCCAGTACTTC.

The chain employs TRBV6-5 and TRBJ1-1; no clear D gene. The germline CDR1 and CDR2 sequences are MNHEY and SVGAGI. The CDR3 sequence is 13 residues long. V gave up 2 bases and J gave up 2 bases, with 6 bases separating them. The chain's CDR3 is CASSYQANTEAFF. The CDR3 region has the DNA TGTGCCAGCAGTTACCAGGCCAACACTGAAGCTTTCTTT.

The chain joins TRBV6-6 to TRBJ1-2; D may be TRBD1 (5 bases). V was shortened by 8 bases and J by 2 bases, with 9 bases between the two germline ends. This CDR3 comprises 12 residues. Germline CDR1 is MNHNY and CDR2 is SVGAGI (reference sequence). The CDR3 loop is CASAGRNYGYTF. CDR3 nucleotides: TGTGCCAGCGCGGGGCGGAACTATGGCTACACCTTC.

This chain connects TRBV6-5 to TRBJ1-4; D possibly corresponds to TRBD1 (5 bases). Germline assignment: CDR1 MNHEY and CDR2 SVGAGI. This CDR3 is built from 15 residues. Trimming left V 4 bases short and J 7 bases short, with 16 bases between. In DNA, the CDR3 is TGTGCCAGCAGTTCCCAGAAGCAGGGAAGTGAAAAACTGTTTTTT. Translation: CASSSQKQGSEKLFF.

The CDR3 bases are TGTGCCTGGAGCCGAGACAGGGGAACCCTCCACTTT. Its protein product is CAWSRDRGTLHF. The chain links TRBV30 to TRBJ1-6, with 8 bases matching TRBD1. The V gene's germline CDR1 is GTSNPN and CDR2 SVGIG (reference sequence). The CDR3 runs to 12 residues. Trimming removed 3 bases from V and 14 bases from J; junction bases left unmatched: 6.

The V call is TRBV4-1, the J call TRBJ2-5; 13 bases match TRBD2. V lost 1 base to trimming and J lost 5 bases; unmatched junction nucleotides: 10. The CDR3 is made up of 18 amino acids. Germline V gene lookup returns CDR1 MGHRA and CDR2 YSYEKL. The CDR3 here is CASSQAPGLAGARETQYF. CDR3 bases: TGCGCCAGCAGCCAAGCCCCCGGACTAGCGGGGGCTAGGGAGACCCAGTACTTC.

The CDR3 DNA sequence: TGTGCCAGCAGCTCGAGGGGGTATTACAATGAGCAGTTCTTC. Encoded protein: CASSSRGYYNEQFF. The chain couples TRBV5-4 to TRBJ2-1; tentatively, D is TRBD1 (6 bases). The CDR3 is 14 amino acids. The germline V gene has CDR1 SGHNT and CDR2 YYREEE (reference sequence). Trimming shortened V by 3 bases and J by 4 bases, and 11 bases separated the two germline ends.

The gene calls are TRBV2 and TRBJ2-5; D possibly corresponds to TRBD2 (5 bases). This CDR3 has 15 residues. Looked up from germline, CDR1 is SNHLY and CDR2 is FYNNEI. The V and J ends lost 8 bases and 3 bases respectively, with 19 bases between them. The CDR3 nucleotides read TGTGCCAGCGGGCCTGGTGGGGAGTGGGAAGAGACCCAGTACTTC. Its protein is CASGPGGEWEETQYF.

The CDR3 region has the DNA TGTGCCAGCTCATTCGACAGGGTTGCCACCGGGGAGCTGTTTTTT. Its protein product is CASSFDRVATGELFF. The chain uses TRBV18 and TRBJ2-2; 7 nucleotides align to TRBD1. V shed 5 bases, J shed 4 bases, and the junction held 7 bases outside the gene matches. The germline gives CDR1 KGHSH, CDR2 LQKENI. This CDR3 region has 15 residues.

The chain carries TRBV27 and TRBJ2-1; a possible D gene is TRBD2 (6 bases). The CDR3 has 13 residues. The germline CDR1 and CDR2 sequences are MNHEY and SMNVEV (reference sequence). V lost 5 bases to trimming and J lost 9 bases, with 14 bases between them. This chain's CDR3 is CASSPSWRGEQFF. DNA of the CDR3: TGTGCCAGCAGTCCTTCTTGGAGGGGTGAGCAGTTCTTC.

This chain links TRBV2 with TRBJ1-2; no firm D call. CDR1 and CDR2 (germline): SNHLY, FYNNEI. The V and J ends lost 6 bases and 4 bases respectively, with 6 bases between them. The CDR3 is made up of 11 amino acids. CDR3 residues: CASRAAYGYTF. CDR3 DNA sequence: TGTGCCAGCAGGGCCGCCTATGGCTACACCTTC.

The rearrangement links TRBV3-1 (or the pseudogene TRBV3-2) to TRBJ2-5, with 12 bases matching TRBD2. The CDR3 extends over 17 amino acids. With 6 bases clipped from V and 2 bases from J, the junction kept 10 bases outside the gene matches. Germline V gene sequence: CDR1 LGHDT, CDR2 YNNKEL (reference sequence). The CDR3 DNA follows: TGTGCCAGCAGAAGACTAGCGGGGGCCGGGACACAAGAGACCCAGTACTTC. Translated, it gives CASRRLAGAGTQETQYF.

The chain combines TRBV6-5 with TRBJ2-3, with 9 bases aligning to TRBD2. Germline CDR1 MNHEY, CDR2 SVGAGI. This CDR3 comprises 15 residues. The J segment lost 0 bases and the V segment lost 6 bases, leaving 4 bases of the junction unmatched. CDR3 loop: CASRVAGVSTDTQYF. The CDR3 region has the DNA TGTGCCAGCAGGGTAGCGGGGGTAAGCACAGATACGCAGTATTTT.

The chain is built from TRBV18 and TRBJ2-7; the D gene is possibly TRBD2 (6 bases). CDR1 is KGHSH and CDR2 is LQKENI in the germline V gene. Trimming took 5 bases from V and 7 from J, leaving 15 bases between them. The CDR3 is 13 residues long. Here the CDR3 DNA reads TGTGCCAGCTCAGCGGGACTTGCTGAGGAGCAGTACTTC. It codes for CASSAGLAEEQYF.